One sample yielded the 10 T cell receptor beta chains listed below, sequenced in a study of T cell responses to AZD1222 COVID-19 vaccine. Here immunoSEQ multiplex PCR was the method, and the copy in TCRdb shows in-frame clones only, minus some. The data hold around 250,000 clones, with 93% observed a single time. The sample here was peripheral blood, taken on day 0 of AZD1222 vaccination. These receptors came from an adult in good health.

The V gene is TRBV13, the J gene TRBJ2-7, with unresolved D. Trimming stripped 5 bases from V and 2 bases from J, with 13 bases between. The germline V gene has CDR1 PRHDT and CDR2 FYEKMQ (reference sequence). This CDR3 comprises 14 residues. The CDR3 DNA reads as TGTGCCAGCAGCACCGACATTTTCCCCTACGAGCAGTACTTC. Its protein product is CASSTDIFPYEQYF.

The chain joins TRBV10-1 to TRBJ1-1; D possibly corresponds to TRBD1 (5 bases). Germline V gives CDR1 WNHNN, CDR2 SYGVQD (reference sequence). There are 15 residues in the CDR3. V was trimmed by 5 bases and J by 1 base, leaving 14 bases between them. The CDR3 spells CASSPRRTPNTEAFF. In DNA form, the CDR3 reads TGCGCCAGCAGTCCCCGTAGGACACCGAACACTGAAGCTTTCTTT.

V gene TRBV21-1 combines with J gene TRBJ2-7; the table's D call, TRBD2, has no DNA check behind it. TRBV21-1 is noted as a pseudogene. This CDR3 is built from 17 residues. In nucleotides, the CDR3 is TGTGCCAGCAGCAAAGCGGAGATCCGGGAGGTAAATTACGAGCAGTACTTC. Encoded protein: CASSKAEIREVNYEQYF.

This chain connects TRBV4-1 to TRBJ2-5; TRBD2 aligns across 12 bases. This CDR3 comprises 15 residues. The V segment lost 7 bases and the J segment 1 base; nucleotides outside the gene matches: 4. CDR1 is MGHRA, CDR2 YSYEKL, per germline. In nucleotides, the CDR3 is TGCGCCAGCACCTCTAGCGGGGGGGCCCAAGAGACCCAGTACTTC. This encodes CASTSSGGAQETQYF.

The chain has TRBV5-1 and TRBJ2-4; unclear D gene. This CDR3 region has 16 residues. Trimming stripped 0 bases from V and 3 bases from J, with 13 bases between. CDR1 is SGHRS, CDR2 YFSETQ, per germline. In DNA, the CDR3 is TGCGCCAGCAGCTTGGGAGGCACCCTGGGCAAAAACATTCAGTACTTC. It is translated as CASSLGGTLGKNIQYF.

This clone was detected only a few times. This chain connects TRBV14 to TRBJ1-1; D remains ambiguous. The CDR3 length is 12 residues. Germline assignment: CDR1 SGHDN and CDR2 FVKESK. Trimming shortened V by 3 bases and J by 5 bases, and 7 bases separated the two germline ends. The DNA of the CDR3 is TGTGCCAGCAGCCAGGGGTGGACTGAAGCTTTCTTT. This encodes CASSQGWTEAFF.

V and J are TRBV7-8 and TRBJ2-1, with 10 bases matching TRBD2. The V gene's germline CDR1 is SGHVS and CDR2 FQNEAQ. V dropped 4 bases and J dropped 0; count of bases not matched to a gene: 9. CDR3 length equals 18 residues. Here the CDR3 reads CASSSLTSGSYSYNEQFF. CDR3 bases: TGTGCCAGCAGCTCCTTGACTAGCGGGTCGTACTCCTACAATGAGCAGTTCTTC.

This chain joins TRBV11-2 and TRBJ2-5; 10 positions agree with TRBD2. V dropped 4 bases and J dropped 4; count of bases not matched to a gene: 6. The CDR3 has 15 residues. Germline V gene data show CDR1 as SGHAT and CDR2 as FQNNGV. The CDR3 nucleotides read TGTGCCAGCAGCTCCCTTAGCGGGAGGCCAGAGACCCAGTACTTC. It translates to CASSSLSGRPETQYF.

The chain has TRBV3-1 (or the pseudogene TRBV3-2) and TRBJ1-4, with a weak D call TRBD1 (6 bases). The CDR3 has 14 residues. V was cut by 1 base and J by 7 bases, with 10 bases left in between. CDR1 and CDR2 from the germline V gene are LGHDT and YNNKEL (reference sequence). CDR3 region: CASSQVEGGEKLFF. In DNA, the CDR3 is TGTGCCAGCAGCCAAGTGGAGGGGGGTGAAAAACTGTTTTTT.

The CDR3 protein is CASSRRLAGGVDTQYF. The CDR3 region has the DNA TGTGCCAGCAGCCGTCGTTTGGCGGGGGGGGTGGATACGCAGTATTTT. V and J are TRBV3-1 (or the pseudogene TRBV3-2) and TRBJ2-3; TRBD2 matches at 9 bases. Germline CDR1 LGHDT, CDR2 YNNKEL (reference sequence). Trimming at V came to 4 bases and at J to 6 bases, leaving 11 bases not matched to a gene. There are 16 residues in the CDR3.